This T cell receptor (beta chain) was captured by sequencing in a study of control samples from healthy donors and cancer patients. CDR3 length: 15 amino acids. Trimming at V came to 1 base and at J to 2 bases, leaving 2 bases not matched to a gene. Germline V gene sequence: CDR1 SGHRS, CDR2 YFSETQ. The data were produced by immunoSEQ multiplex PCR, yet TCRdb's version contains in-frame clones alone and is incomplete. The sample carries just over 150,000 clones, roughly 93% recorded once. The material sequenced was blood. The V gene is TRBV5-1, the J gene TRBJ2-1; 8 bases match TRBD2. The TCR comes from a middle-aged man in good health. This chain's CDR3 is CASSLSSGAYNEQFF. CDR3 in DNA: TGCGCCAGCAGCTTGAGTAGCGGGGCCTACAATGAGCAGTTCTTC.